This record concerns one TCR beta chain sequence. Its antigen remains unknown. Trimming removed 1 base at V and 4 bases at J, with 13 bases between. Germline lookup yields CDR1 LGHNA and CDR2 YNFKEQ. The CDR3 extends over 15 amino acids. The table came from immunoSEQ multiplex PCR; TCRdb's copy has only in-frame clones and leaves some out. The data contain some 150,000 clones, about nine tenths of them singletons. The sample comes from a study of cytomegalovirus exposure and HLA in healthy donors. Study conclusions and caveats: Subsequent analysis found a tendency for first-cohort TCR clusters to co-occur within the 120 or so validation repertoires. Through in vitro validation, three CMV-associated chains were shown to be specific for CMV antigens. TCR beta chains numbering more than 150 were designated cytomegalovirus-associated.

The donors were in the approximately 120-subject validation cohort; that cohort was separate from the roughly 660-subject first cohort. This receptor was obtained from a young man in good health and CMV-seropositive. The sequenced sample was PBMCs. V usage is TRBV4-2 and J usage is TRBJ2-5, with D possibly TRBD2 on 7 matching bases. Written as DNA, the CDR3 is TGTGCCAGCAGCCAAGGTTCCGGGGGGCCAGAGACCCAGTACTTC. Amino acid sequence: CASSQGSGGPETQYF.